This T cell receptor beta chain originates from a study of shared clonotypes between healthy human individuals. As regards this clone: Its antigen is still unknown. Other DNA sequences from this sample encode an identical CDR3 as well.

CDR3 length: 13 amino acids. Trimming took 1 base from V and 1 from J, leaving 4 bases between them. Per germline, CDR1 LNHDA and CDR2 SQIVND (reference sequence). At a deep level, the assay was run. The data were produced by immunoSEQ multiplex PCR, yet TCRdb's version contains in-frame clones alone and is incomplete. The table shows hundreds of thousands of clones, with 74% occurring only once. Overall study results and limits: Generally, naive subsets came out with larger estimated richness than memory subsets.

The sequencing input was memory CD4+ T cells sorted from blood. Subset given: CD45RA-negative fraction. The TCR comes from a woman in her twenties or thirties in good health. The V gene is TRBV19, the J gene TRBJ2-5, with no clear D. Written as DNA, the CDR3 is TGTGCCAGTAGTATAGGGGGCCAAGAGACCCAGTACTTC. It yields the protein CASSIGGQETQYF.